These 18 T cell receptor beta chains were all obtained from the same sample, sequenced in a study of T cell repertoires in breast cancer (dated by TCRdb to 2016 to 2017). The study used an expanded emulsion RT-PCR method with primers for all TCR V genes to analyze paired alpha-beta TCRs of CD8+ T cells. Libraries were constructed by emulsion pairing. TCRdb names Illumina MiSeq as the instrument used. Unpaired genes were suppressed in a second nested PCR with blocking oligos, after which Illumina adaptors and barcodes were added in a third nested PCR. TCRdb passed the public sequencing reads through fastp at Q25 and MiXCR, retaining productive beta sequences. Every entry covers one CDR3 protein and lists the most common genes and DNA from its rows. The sample table lists tens of thousands of distinct CDR3 sequences, about 50% of them with a count of one. Less than 80% of the sample goes to the ten largest clones.

Sequenced sample: CD8+ T cells. The receptors were gathered from a pool of human donors with breast cancer or a healthy control (not recorded which).

In the case of this clonotype: At one end, the junction sequence differs from germline, possibly due to a read error. The chain couples TRBV3-1 to TRBJ2-4, with TRBD2 identical over 13 bases. CDR1 LGHDT and CDR2 YNNKEL come from the germline V gene (reference sequence). The CDR3 consists of 14 residues. The CDR3 DNA sequence: TGTGCCGGCAGCGGGACTAGCGGGGTTGACATTCAGTACTTC. Its protein is CAGSGTSGVDIQYF.

This chain links TRBV6-5 with TRBJ1-1, with D maybe TRBD1 (6 bases). Germline CDR1 MNHEY, CDR2 SVGAGI. V gave up 2 bases and J gave up 1 base, with 8 bases separating them. CDR3 length: 14 residues. The CDR3 region is CASSYLQGNTEAFF. CDR3 nucleotides: TGTGCCAGCAGTTACCTACAGGGGAACACTGAAGCTTTCTTT.

The chain recombines TRBV6-5 with TRBJ1-1; 7 bases map to TRBD1. J was trimmed by 8 bases and V by 4 bases; bases with no gene match: 4. The CDR3 length is 12 residues. Germline loops: CDR1 MNHEY, CDR2 SVGAGI. CDR3 coding DNA: TGTGCCAGCAGTTCAACAGGGGTCGAAGCTTTCTTT. Amino acid sequence: CASSSTGVEAFF.

V gene TRBV20-1 combines with J gene TRBJ2-7; 10 bases fit TRBD2. With V trimmed by 7 bases and J by 6 bases, 9 bases remained unmatched. The CDR3 has 13 amino acids. CDR1 and CDR2 (germline): DFQATT, SNEGSKA (reference sequence). Here the CDR3 DNA reads TGCAGTGGGGAGCGGGAGGGTGGCGGCGAGCAGTACTTC. Encoded protein: CSGEREGGGEQYF.

In its sample, this clonotype was seen many times. The chain recombines TRBV27 with TRBJ1-6; 7 bases are shared with TRBD1. With 6 bases clipped from V and 10 bases from J, the junction kept 9 bases outside the gene matches. This CDR3 has 14 amino acids. CDR1 is MNHEY, CDR2 SMNVEV, per germline (reference sequence). The CDR3: CASSDRVFYSPLHF. The CDR3 DNA is TGTGCCAGCAGCGACAGGGTATTTTACTCACCCCTCCACTTT.

This clonotype came up once. The V and J genes are TRBV9 and TRBJ2-1, with 11 bases identical to TRBD2. Per the germline V gene, CDR1 is SGDLS and CDR2 is YYNGEE. This CDR3 comprises 16 residues. V was pared by 2 bases and J by 9 bases, with 10 bases of the junction left unmatched. CDR3 DNA: TGTGCCAGCAGCGTGCTGAGTAGCGGGGGGGCCCTTGAGCAGTTCTTC. This codes for CASSVLSSGGALEQFF. Full variable domain (outside the CDR3, taken from reference TRBV9 and TRBJ2-1): DSGVTQTPKHLITATGQRVTLRCSPRSGDLSVYWYQQSLDQGLQFLIQYYNGEERAKGNILERFSAQQFPDLHSELNLSSLELGDSALYFCASSVLSSGGALEQFFGPGTRLTVL.

As concerns this clonotype: A read error may produce the germline difference seen at one junction end. V usage is TRBV15 and J usage is TRBJ1-4; 8 nucleotides align to TRBD1. The CDR3 extends over 15 amino acids. Per germline, CDR1 LNHNV and CDR2 YYDKDF (reference sequence). As DNA, the CDR3 is TGTGCCACCAGCAGAGATTTGACAGGGGTAGAAAAACCGTCTTTT. The encoded protein is CATSRDLTGVEKPSF.

This clonotype was observed many times. The genes are TRBV20-1 and TRBJ1-2; D gene unclear. The V end was cut by 6 bases, the J end by 0 bases, with 20 bases between. Germline V gene sequence: CDR1 DFQATT, CDR2 SNEGSKA (reference sequence). This CDR3 region has 16 residues. CDR3 amino acids: CSAHTPWYDPNYGYTF. CDR3 sequence (DNA): TGCAGTGCCCATACTCCCTGGTACGACCCTAACTATGGCTACACCTTC.

A few counts support this clonotype. The chain links TRBV27 to TRBJ1-2, with D perhaps TRBD1 (6 bases). This CDR3 has 14 amino acids. The germline V and J ends were trimmed by 2 bases and 4 bases, with 11 bases remaining between them. From germline, CDR1 is MNHEY and CDR2 SMNVEV (reference sequence). In nucleotides, the CDR3 is TGTGCCAGCAGTTTAGCGGGGGCTCCCTATGGCTACACCTTC. It is translated as CASSLAGAPYGYTF.

This clonotype has ten or more counts. This rearrangement joins TRBV6-1 to TRBJ2-2; a weak D match, TRBD1 (6 bases). Per germline, CDR1 MNHNS and CDR2 SASEGT. The germline V and J ends were trimmed by 6 bases and 11 bases, with 13 bases remaining between them. This CDR3 comprises 12 residues. The CDR3 loop reads CASSEGQEELFF. The CDR3 DNA reads TGTGCCAGCAGCGAGGGACAAGAAGAGCTGTTTTTT.

The chain is built from TRBV7-6 and TRBJ2-5, with D possibly being TRBD2 (5 bases). This CDR3 is built from 13 residues. V lost 2 bases and J lost 4, with 8 bases in between. The germline V gene encodes CDR1 SGHVS and CDR2 FNYEAQ. The CDR3 DNA reads as TGTGCCAGCAGCTTATTGCTAGCAGAGACCCAGTACTTC. It yields the protein CASSLLLAETQYF.

The V gene is TRBV2, the J gene TRBJ2-2; 9 nucleotides match TRBD2. Germline CDR1 is SNHLY and CDR2 is FYNNEI. The CDR3 contains 15 residues. V was clipped by 5 bases and J by 3 bases; unmatched bases: 4. In DNA form, the CDR3 reads TGTGCCAGCAGTAATAGCGGGAGCCACACCGGGGAGCTGTTTTTT. It encodes CASSNSGSHTGELFF.

By proportion, this clonotype is medium-sized (0.01 to 0.1%). J is TRBJ2-7 and V is TRBV6-1, with TRBD1 matching 9 bases. The CDR3 extends over 16 amino acids. After removal of 3 bases from V and 6 bases from J, the junction contained 12 bases not matched to a gene. Germline V gene lookup returns CDR1 MNHNS and CDR2 SASEGT. The CDR3 loop reads CASSDVPGQGKGEQYF. CDR3 DNA sequence: TGTGCCAGCAGTGATGTTCCGGGACAGGGAAAAGGCGAGCAGTACTTC.

This clonotype has a handful of counts. The genes are TRBV5-1 and TRBJ2-7; possibly TRBD2 for D (5 bases). CDR3 size: 14 residues. V lost 0 bases and J lost 2, with 9 bases in between. Per germline, CDR1 SGHRS and CDR2 YFSETQ. In DNA form, the CDR3 reads TGCGCCAGCAGCTTGGTGTCGGGGACCTACGAGCAGTACTTC. Protein product: CASSLVSGTYEQYF. Filled out from reference TRBV5-1 and TRBJ2-7, the complete variable domain reads KAGVTQTPRYLIKTRGQQVTLSCSPISGHRSVSWYQQTPGQGLQFLFEYFSETQRNKGNFPGRFSGRQFSNSRSEMNVSTLELGDSALYLCASSLVSGTYEQYFGPGTRLTVT.

The chain couples TRBV7-9 to TRBJ2-1; maybe TRBD2 (5 bases). Germline CDR1 SEHNR, CDR2 FQNEAQ (reference sequence). V was shortened by 5 bases and J by 0 bases, with 14 bases between the two germline ends. The CDR3 has 16 residues. The CDR3 sequence: CASSPTSGSSYNEQFF. CDR3 nucleotides: TGTGCCAGCAGCCCCACCTCGGGAAGCTCCTACAATGAGCAGTTCTTC.

The chain has TRBV14 and TRBJ1-1; D call uncertain. V was pared by 0 bases and J by 4 bases, with 9 bases between. CDR1 and CDR2 (germline): SGHDN, FVKESK. This CDR3 contains 14 residues. CDR3 loop: CASSQETYITEAFF. The CDR3 DNA sequence: TGTGCCAGCAGCCAAGAGACCTACATCACTGAAGCTTTCTTT.

This clonotype has ten or more counts. This chain links TRBV20-1 with TRBJ2-7; D is unresolved. The germline CDR1 and CDR2 sequences are DFQATT and SNEGSKA (reference sequence). CDR3 length equals 13 residues. The V and J ends lost 2 bases and 6 bases respectively, with 14 bases between them. The CDR3 coding sequence is TGCAGTGCTAGAATCCAAGACTCCGGCGAGCAGTACTTC. Its translation is CSARIQDSGEQYF.

J is TRBJ1-4 and V is TRBV10-1; tentatively, D is TRBD1 (5 bases). Trimming removed 0 bases at V and 8 bases at J, with 13 bases between. The CDR3 contains 15 residues. Germline V lookup: CDR1 WNHNN, CDR2 SYGVQD (reference sequence). The CDR3 DNA sequence: TGCGCCAGCAGTGAGTCTGTGGGTAGGGACGAAAAACTGTTTTTT. It translates to CASSESVGRDEKLFF.